This record looks at one TCR beta chain sequence and its context. The specificity of this receptor is unknown. Base qualities are not provided; no much larger clone lies one nucleotide away. The donors were roughly 39 Caucasian individuals from Russia, aged roughly 6 to 90 years, who were systemically healthy. Each donor gave about 9.2 milliliters of peripheral blood, drawn into EDTA-treated Vacutainer tubes. Ficoll-Paque density-gradient centrifugation was used to isolate PBMCs, with at least 7 million per sample. Total RNA, at least 6 micrograms per sample, was extracted from PBMCs with Trizol reagent. For every donor, an aliquot of PBMCs went through flow cytometry to measure the percentages of naive CD45RAhigh/CD27high T cells. After removal of 0 bases from V and 11 bases from J, the junction retains 12 bases not matched to a gene. CDR1 SGDLS and CDR2 YYNGEE were looked up in the germline V gene. The CDR3 goes from the cysteine to the phenylalanine over 16 residues. Of all the DNA, just the CDR3 is kept, 48 bases in frame from base 1.

These data come from a study of blood T cells in healthy people across ages (dated by TCRdb to between 2015 and 2016). The study in broad terms: In model experiments, template switching captured roughly one uniquely barcoded TCR beta cDNA molecule for every two T cells. To track age-related changes in TCR beta repertoire diversity, the study relied on deep sequencing normalized with unique cDNA molecular identifiers. The donors were divided into four age groups: young (average about 16 years), middle-aged (approximately 39), aged (around 59) and long-lived (82). To avoid experimental bias, donors of different ages were spread randomly across the sequencing lanes. For two donors (one aged 18 to 29 and one aged 80 or older), the study analyzed two additional independent replicas of 1 million unique cDNA reads from the same blood draw.

Findings and caveats that apply to the study as a whole: Because profiling used bulk unsorted PBMCs, naive and antigen-experienced compartments could not be compared conclusively. The percentage of naive T cells measured by flow cytometry correlated strongly with observed TCR beta diversity. The CMV infection status of donors was not known, potentially confounding age-related changes in expanded clonotypes. Estimates of total diversity based on one million sequenced T cells were considered lower bounds and underestimates. Compared with the aged group, the long-lived group had more naive CD4+ T cells, fewer expanded clones and increased TCR diversity, suggesting age selection. Observed TCR beta diversity per million T cells fell roughly linearly with age, and a significant reduction was already apparent by age roughly 40.

The library came from 5' RACE. TCRdb lists the instrument as Illumina HiSeq 2500. A second roughly 7 to 11 cycle PCR used a sample-barcoded 5' primer and a J-beta primer mix. Each TCR beta cDNA molecule received a unique molecular identifier from a template-switch 5' adaptor carrying 12 random nucleotides. At least 2.5 million CDR3-containing paired-end reads were obtained from each sample. First-strand cDNA synthesis was performed from all RNA using the Mint cDNA synthesis kit, with priming by a TRBC-specific oligonucleotide. Following uracil-DNA glycosylase treatment, all cDNA underwent a first 18-cycle PCR with the universal primers M1SS and BC2_uni_R. As for the authors' bioinformatics: For normalization, 1 million high-quality reads were randomly selected from each sample, with every read carrying a distinct molecular identifier. Instead of being binned into consensus sequences, reads that shared molecular identifiers were thrown out. MiTCR, run with a Q25 quality threshold and the strictest error-elimination algorithm, handled CDR3 identification, clonotype clustering and error correction. A nonparametric unseen species model using Euler transformation provided a lower-bound estimate of total TCR beta diversity. The public sequencing data were trimmed at Q25 with fastp and processed into clonotypes with MiXCR by TCRdb, which kept only in-frame beta chains. Identical CDR3 proteins give one entry, which carries the most common genes and DNA. These V and J calls derive from TCRdb rather than the authors' analysis. Across this sample there are about 640,000 distinct CDR3 sequences, with approximately 59% seen only once. Over 30% of the sample is taken by the ten largest.

The chain was built from TRBV9 and TRBJ2-1; 9 bases in the junction line up with TRBD2. The sequence derives from a man between 60 and 75 years old in good health. Material for sequencing was blood. Here is the DNA: TGTGCCAGCAGCGTAGGGGCTAGCGGGGTTTATAATAAGCAGTTCTTC. It is translated as CASSVGASGVYNKQFF.